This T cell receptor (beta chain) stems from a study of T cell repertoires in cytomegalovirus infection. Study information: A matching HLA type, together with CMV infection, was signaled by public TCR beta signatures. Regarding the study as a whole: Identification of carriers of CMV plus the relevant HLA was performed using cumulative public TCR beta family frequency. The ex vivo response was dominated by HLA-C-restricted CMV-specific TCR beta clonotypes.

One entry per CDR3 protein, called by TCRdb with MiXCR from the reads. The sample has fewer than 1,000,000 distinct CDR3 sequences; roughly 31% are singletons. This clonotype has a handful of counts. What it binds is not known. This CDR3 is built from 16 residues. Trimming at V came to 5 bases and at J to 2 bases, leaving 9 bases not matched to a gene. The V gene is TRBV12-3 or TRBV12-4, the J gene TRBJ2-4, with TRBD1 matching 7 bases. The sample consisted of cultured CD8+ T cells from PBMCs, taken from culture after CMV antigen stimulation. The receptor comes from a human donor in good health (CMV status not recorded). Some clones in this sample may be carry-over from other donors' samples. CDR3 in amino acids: CASSTETGSSKNIQYF. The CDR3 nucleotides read TGTGCCAGCAGTACCGAGACAGGGTCTTCCAAAAACATTCAGTACTTC.